Presented here are 5 T cell receptor beta chains from one specimen sequenced in a study of identical twins. TCRdb recomputed calls from the 5' RACE reads with MiXCR, one row per CDR3 protein. Among hundreds of thousands of distinct CDR3 sequences listed, approximately 13% were seen once. This sample was also put to use in a study of yellow fever vaccine responses in identical twins.

The sample consisted of PBMCs. These receptor sequences come from a woman between 18 and 30 years old in good health.

V usage is TRBV10-3 and J usage is TRBJ1-1, with TRBD1 as a possible D gene (6 bases). The CDR3 runs 11 residues. V was clipped by 6 bases and J by 7 bases, with 9 bases between them. Germline values: CDR1 ENHRY, CDR2 SYGVKD. The CDR3 loop is CAIREGGEAFF. CDR3 nucleotides: TGTGCCATCAGGGAGGGGGGTGAAGCTTTCTTT.

In this sample, this clonotype turned up a few times. V and J are TRBV20-1 and TRBJ1-2; no firm D call. CDR3 size: 13 residues. Trimming took off 3 bases at V and 1 base at J, with 9 bases between the two ends. Germline CDR1 DFQATT, CDR2 SNEGSKA (reference sequence). The CDR3 loop is CSASGQINYGYTF. The CDR3 DNA is TGCAGTGCTAGTGGGCAGATTAACTATGGCTACACCTTC.

With regard to this clonotype: It may be a read error: a sequence one base away is much more abundant. V and J are TRBV28 and TRBJ2-7; the match to TRBD1 covers 7 bases. Trimming cost V 2 bases and J 2 bases; bases outside gene matches: 3. The germline gives CDR1 MDHEN, CDR2 SYDVKM. The CDR3 runs to 14 residues. The CDR3 DNA reads TGTGCCAGCAGTTTAACAGGGGTAACCTACGAGCAGTACTTC. Amino acid sequence: CASSLTGVTYEQYF.

This clonotype was seen only a few times. CDR3 DNA sequence: TGCGCCAGCAGCTTGCCCCGGGACACCCAAGGGAAAGAGACCCAGTACTTC. Translated: CASSLPRDTQGKETQYF. The chain links TRBV5-1 to TRBJ2-5; possibly TRBD1 for D (6 bases). Germline CDR1 and CDR2: SGHRS and YFSETQ. Trimming cost V 1 base and J 3 bases, with 19 bases left between them. The length of the CDR3 is 17 residues.

The chain carries TRBV19 and TRBJ2-3; 9 bases map to TRBD2. The CDR3 runs to 18 residues. With 4 bases clipped from V and 2 bases from J, the junction kept 13 bases outside the gene matches. Germline assignment: CDR1 LNHDA and CDR2 SQIVND (reference sequence). CDR3 amino acids: CASSTFRRASGVTDTQYF. CDR3 bases: TGTGCCAGTAGTACGTTCCGGCGGGCTAGCGGGGTCACAGATACGCAGTATTTT.